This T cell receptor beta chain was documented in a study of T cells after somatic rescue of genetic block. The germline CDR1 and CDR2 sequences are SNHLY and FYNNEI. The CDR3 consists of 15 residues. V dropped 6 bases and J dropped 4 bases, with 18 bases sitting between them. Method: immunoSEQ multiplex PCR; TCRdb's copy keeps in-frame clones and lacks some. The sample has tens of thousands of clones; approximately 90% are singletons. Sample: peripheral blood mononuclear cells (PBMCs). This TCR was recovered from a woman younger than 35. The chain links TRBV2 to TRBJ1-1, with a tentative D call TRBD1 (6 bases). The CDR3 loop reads CASRVIQGRSTEAFF. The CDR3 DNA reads TGTGCCAGCAGAGTGATACAGGGAAGGAGCACTGAAGCTTTCTTT.